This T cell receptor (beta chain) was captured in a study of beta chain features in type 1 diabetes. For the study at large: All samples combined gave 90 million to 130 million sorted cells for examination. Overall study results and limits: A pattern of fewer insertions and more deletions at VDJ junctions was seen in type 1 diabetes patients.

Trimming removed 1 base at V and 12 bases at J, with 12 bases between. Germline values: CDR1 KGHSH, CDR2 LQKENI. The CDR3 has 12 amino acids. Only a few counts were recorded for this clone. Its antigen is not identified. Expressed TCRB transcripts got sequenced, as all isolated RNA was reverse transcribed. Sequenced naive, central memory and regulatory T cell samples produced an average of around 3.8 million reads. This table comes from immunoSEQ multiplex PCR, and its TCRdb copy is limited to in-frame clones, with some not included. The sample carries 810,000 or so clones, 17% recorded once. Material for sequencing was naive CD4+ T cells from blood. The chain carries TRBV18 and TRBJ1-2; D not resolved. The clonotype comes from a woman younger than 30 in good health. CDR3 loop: CASSPQFGVHTF. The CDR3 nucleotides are TGTGCCAGCTCACCACAGTTCGGGGTCCACACCTTC.